Shown below are 24 T cell receptor beta chains from a single sample sequenced in a study of cytomegalovirus exposure and HLA in healthy donors. Amplification used 60 Vbeta primers and 13 Jbeta primers. Only in-frame clones appear in the TCRdb table, and some are missing; sequencing was by immunoSEQ multiplex PCR. The sample records some 140,000 clones, 79% being singletons. The sequencing sample was made of PBMCs. These receptors were collected from a man aged 35 to 55 in good health and CMV-seropositive.

The chain is built from TRBV7-9 and TRBJ1-1, with a possible D match to TRBD1 (6 bases). This CDR3 has 13 residues. V gave up 6 bases and J gave up 5 bases, with 13 bases separating them. Per germline, CDR1 SEHNR and CDR2 FQNEAQ (reference sequence). The DNA for the CDR3 is TGTGCCAGCAGTAAAGAGGGGGTAACTGAAGCTTTCTTT. Translating gives CASSKEGVTEAFF.

The V gene is TRBV19, the J gene TRBJ2-7; D call uncertain. The CDR3 is made up of 11 amino acids. V was shortened by 4 bases and J by 3 bases, with 4 bases between the two germline ends. Germline V gene lookup returns CDR1 LNHDA and CDR2 SQIVND (reference sequence). The CDR3 DNA is TGTGCCAGTAGTAGTCTCTACGAGCAGTACTTC. Translating gives CASSSLYEQYF. The whole variable domain, filled in from reference TRBV19 and TRBJ2-7, reads DGGITQSPKYLFRKEGQNVTLSCEQNLNHDAMYWYRQDPGQGLRLIYYSQIVNDFQKGDIAEGYSVSREKKESFPLTVTSAQKNPTAFYLCASSSLYEQYFGPGTRLTVT.

The V call is TRBV12-5, the J call TRBJ1-5; no clear D gene. V lost 0 bases to trimming and J lost 7 bases, with 4 bases between them. Germline V gene sequence: CDR1 LGHNT, CDR2 FRNRAP. The CDR3 is made up of 12 amino acids. The CDR3 DNA sequence: TGTGCTAGTGGTTTGGTAAGCCAGCCCCAGCATTTT. Amino acid sequence: CASGLVSQPQHF.

This rearrangement joins TRBV6-5 to TRBJ1-2; tentatively, D is TRBD1 (5 bases). Germline-derived CDR1 and CDR2 are MNHEY and SVGAGI. V shed 2 bases and J shed 4 bases, with 11 bases lying between them. CDR3 length equals 14 residues. Here the CDR3 reads CASSYREGSYGYTF. The CDR3 DNA follows: TGTGCCAGCAGTTACCGGGAGGGGAGCTATGGCTACACCTTC.

V is TRBV23-1 and J is TRBJ2-5, with D perhaps TRBD2 (5 bases). TRBV23-1 falls under the ORF class, with uncertain function. V gave up 0 bases and J gave up 4 bases, with 9 bases separating them. The CDR3 runs to 14 residues. The CDR3 DNA sequence: TGCGCCAGCAGTCAATCCGACTACGGAGAGACCCAGTACTTC. Translating gives CASSQSDYGETQYF.

This rearrangement joins TRBV4-1 to TRBJ2-7, with TRBD2 matching 11 bases. J lost 2 bases, V lost 2 bases, and 8 bases had no gene match. Germline CDR1 is MGHRA and CDR2 is YSYEKL. This CDR3 has 17 amino acids. In DNA, the CDR3 is TGCGCCAGCAGCCAATTTCCGGGACTAGCGGTTACCTACGAGCAGTACTTC. Its protein is CASSQFPGLAVTYEQYF.

The chain carries TRBV10-3 and TRBJ2-3, with TRBD1 matching over 8 bases. With 6 bases clipped from V and 3 bases from J, the junction kept 5 bases outside the gene matches. The germline V gene has CDR1 ENHRY and CDR2 SYGVKD. The CDR3 has 14 residues. CDR3 bases: TGTGCCATCAGCACAGGGGGTCGGACAGATACGCAGTATTTT. Translation gives CAISTGGRTDTQYF.

V is TRBV7-3 and J is TRBJ1-2; TRBD1 aligns across 9 bases. CDR1 SGHTA and CDR2 FQGTGA come from the germline V gene. The CDR3 sequence is 17 residues long. V was clipped by 1 base and J by 2 bases; unmatched bases: 8. CDR3: CASSLNGQQGANYGYTF. The CDR3 bases are TGTGCCAGCAGCTTAAATGGTCAACAGGGGGCCAACTATGGCTACACCTTC.

This clone was counted between two and nine times. This chain links TRBV5-1 with TRBJ1-4; 9 nucleotides match TRBD1. This CDR3 has 16 amino acids. Germline CDR1 is SGHRS and CDR2 is YFSETQ. The J segment lost 5 bases and the V segment lost 3 bases, leaving 8 bases of the junction unmatched. This CDR3 is CASSSGTGSGNEKLFF. The DNA for the CDR3 is TGCGCCAGCAGCTCAGGGACAGGGTCAGGGAATGAAAAACTGTTTTTT.

Note on this clone: Germline and junction disagree at one end, which may indicate a read error. The chain combines TRBV15 with TRBJ1-2; D unresolved. The germline gives CDR1 LNHNV, CDR2 YYDKDF (reference sequence). The CDR3 has 17 amino acids. CDR3 in DNA: TGTGCCACCCGCAGAGGCGCCGGACTCAACCCTCCCTATGGCTACACCTTC. This gives the protein CATRRGAGLNPPYGYTF.

V is TRBV28 and J is TRBJ2-7; D is perhaps TRBD2 (6 bases). The CDR3 covers 14 residues. Germline loops: CDR1 MDHEN, CDR2 SYDVKM. V dropped 2 bases and J dropped 4 bases, with 12 bases sitting between them. The CDR3 coding sequence is TGTGCCAGCAGTTTAACCGGGAGCCCGTACGAGCAGTACTTC. Protein: CASSLTGSPYEQYF. Full variable domain (remainder filled in from reference TRBV28 and TRBJ2-7): DVKVTQSSRYLVKRTGEKVFLECVQDMDHENMFWYRQDPGLGLRLIYFSYDVKMKEKGDIPEGYSVSREKKERFSLILESASTNQTSMYLCASSLTGSPYEQYFGPGTRLTVT.

Only a few counts were recorded for this clone. The genes are TRBV29-1 and TRBJ2-1; 14 bases agree with TRBD2. Germline CDR1 and CDR2: SQVTM and ANQGSEA. Germline trimming cut 7 bases from V and 7 bases from J; bases unmatched to any gene: 3. The CDR3 covers 13 residues. CDR3 DNA: TGCAGCGACCGGACTAGCGGGAGGAATGAGCAGTTCTTC. Encoded protein: CSDRTSGRNEQFF.

This chain joins TRBV5-1 and TRBJ1-2, with D perhaps TRBD1 (5 bases). Germline CDR1 is SGHRS and CDR2 is YFSETQ. Deletions cut 8 bases from V and 5 bases from J, with 10 bases between. CDR3 length: 11 amino acids. Written as DNA, the CDR3 is TGCGCCAGTTCCGACAGATATGGCTACACCTTC. This translates into CASSDRYGYTF.

This rearrangement joins TRBV5-1 to TRBJ1-2; D is possibly TRBD1 (6 bases). The germline CDR1 and CDR2 sequences are SGHRS and YFSETQ. The length of the CDR3 is 15 residues. Trimming removed 5 bases at V and 0 bases at J, with 14 bases between. CDR3 protein: CASSPLQGPNYGYTF. The CDR3 DNA follows: TGCGCCAGCAGTCCTCTACAGGGCCCTAACTATGGCTACACCTTC.

This rearrangement joins TRBV11-2 to TRBJ2-7, with 11 bases matching TRBD2. Germline values: CDR1 SGHAT, CDR2 FQNNGV. The junction had 12 bases not matched to a gene; V was cut back by 4 bases and J by 7 bases. The CDR3 is 16 amino acids. Written as DNA, the CDR3 is TGTGCCAGCAGCTCCCGTCTTAGCGGGAGGGCGAGGGAGCAGTACTTC. Protein sequence: CASSSRLSGRAREQYF.

This clone was counted only a few times. The chain employs TRBV7-3 and TRBJ2-5; D is ambiguous. V gave up 1 base and J gave up 3 bases, with 6 bases separating them. This CDR3 region has 13 residues. The germline V gene encodes CDR1 SGHTA and CDR2 FQGTGA. The CDR3 DNA follows: TGTGCCAGCAGCTTAAGAAGAGAAGAGACCCAGTACTTC. Translated, it gives CASSLRREETQYF.

The chain links TRBV7-8 to TRBJ2-7; D is uncertain. The CDR3 has 16 residues. Germline assignment: CDR1 SGHVS and CDR2 FQNEAQ. Trimming removed 5 bases at V and 6 bases at J, with 23 bases between. The CDR3 region is CASSLPVSYLPGEQYF. CDR3 DNA: TGTGCCAGCAGCCTCCCTGTGAGTTACCTACCAGGCGAGCAGTACTTC. Full variable domain (rest looked up from reference TRBV7-8 and TRBJ2-7): GAGVSQSPRYKVAKRGQDVALRCDPISGHVSLFWYQQALGQGPEFLTYFQNEAQLDKSGLPSDRFFAERPEGSVSTLKIQRTQQEDSAVYLCASSLPVSYLPGEQYFGPGTRLTVT.

This chain's CDR3 is CASSPGQGYTANYGYTF. CDR3 nucleotides: TGTGCCAGCAGCCCTGGACAGGGATATACTGCTAACTATGGCTACACCTTC. V gene TRBV5-4 combines with J gene TRBJ1-2; 8 nucleotides agree with TRBD1. With V trimmed by 4 bases and J by 0 bases, 11 bases remained unmatched. Germline CDR1 reads SGHNT; CDR2 reads YYREEE (reference sequence). This CDR3 has 17 amino acids.

This clone was counted between two and nine times. V is TRBV5-1 and J is TRBJ1-1, with D tentatively TRBD1 (6 bases). V dropped 3 bases and J dropped 0 bases, with 15 bases sitting between them. The V gene's germline CDR1 is SGHRS and CDR2 YFSETQ. This CDR3 is built from 16 residues. This CDR3 is CASSSGRGLMNTEAFF. The DNA of the CDR3 is TGCGCCAGCAGCTCGGGCAGGGGTCTAATGAACACTGAAGCTTTCTTT. Supplemented by reference TRBV5-1 and TRBJ1-1, the full variable domain reads KAGVTQTPRYLIKTRGQQVTLSCSPISGHRSVSWYQQTPGQGLQFLFEYFSETQRNKGNFPGRFSGRQFSNSRSEMNVSTLELGDSALYLCASSSGRGLMNTEAFFGQGTRLTVV.

This chain joins TRBV4-2 and TRBJ1-2, with 10 bases fitting TRBD1. V was pared by 0 bases and J by 3 bases, with 7 bases of the junction left unmatched. The CDR3 spans 17 residues. The germline V gene has CDR1 LGHNA and CDR2 YNFKEQ. The DNA for the CDR3 is TGTGCCAGCAGCCAAGAAGGGCTGGACAGGGGGGACTATGGCTACACCTTC. Its translation is CASSQEGLDRGDYGYTF.

This clone was counted between two and nine times. The gene calls are TRBV11-3 and TRBJ1-1; 10 bases match TRBD1. The V gene end was trimmed by 5 bases and the J gene end by 4 bases; junction bases not matched to a gene: 7. CDR3 length: 15 amino acids. Per the germline V gene, CDR1 is SGHNT and CDR2 is YENEEA. The CDR3 nucleotides read TGTGCCAGCAGCCCGGGGACAGGGGACGGCACTGAAGCTTTCTTT. Its protein product is CASSPGTGDGTEAFF.

The chain joins TRBV7-8 to TRBJ2-5; maybe TRBD1 (6 bases). The last part of the DNA fits TRBJ2-7 better; the J call may be wrong. Germline loops: CDR1 SGHVS, CDR2 FQNEAQ. There are 15 residues in the CDR3. In nucleotides, the CDR3 is TGTGCCAGCAGCTTAGACGGACAGAACTCCTACGAGCAGTACTTC. This encodes CASSLDGQNSYEQYF.

This clone was observed a handful of times. The chain carries TRBV5-4 and TRBJ2-1, with TRBD2 matching 7 bases. V shed 10 bases and J 5 bases; nucleotides not matched to a gene: 12. The length of the CDR3 is 14 residues. Looked up from germline, CDR1 is SGHNT and CDR2 is YYREEE (reference sequence). Here the CDR3 DNA reads TGTGCCCAAACATCCCCCAGCGGGAACAATGAGCAGTTCTTC. As protein: CAQTSPSGNNEQFF.

V is TRBV25-1 and J is TRBJ2-7, with D hard to call. Per germline, CDR1 MGHDK and CDR2 SYGVNS. Trimming removed 6 bases from V and 4 bases from J, with 7 bases in between. The CDR3 contains 11 residues. DNA of the CDR3: TGTGCCAGCAGCCCCCTATACGAGCAGTACTTC. The encoded protein is CASSPLYEQYF.